A single sample is the source of the 17 T cell receptor beta chains below, sequenced in a study of OX40 agonist ivuxolimab in advanced cancers. Libraries were prepared by immunoSEQ multiplex PCR; TCRdb keeps only in-frame clonotypes and omits some of them. Among approximately 100,000 clones listed, 70% to 90% were seen once. The sequencing here drew on CD4+ or CD8+ T cells sorted from blood, taken in a trial of the OX40 agonist ivuxolimab. These TCRs come from an adult with an advanced solid tumor such as melanoma, head and neck, liver or kidney cancer.

The V and J genes are TRBV28 and TRBJ1-2, with 7 bases fitting TRBD1. The germline V gene encodes CDR1 MDHEN and CDR2 SYDVKM. With V trimmed by 4 bases and J by 4 bases, 9 bases remained unmatched. CDR3 length equals 15 residues. CDR3 residues: CASSSPTGQVYGYTF. The CDR3 DNA reads as TGTGCCAGCAGTTCACCGACAGGGCAGGTCTATGGCTACACCTTC.

The table lists this clone with a count of one. In nucleotides, the CDR3 is TGTGCCAGCAGTTTGGTCGGTTATAGCAATCAGCCCCAGCATTTT. It specifies CASSLVGYSNQPQHF. This chain links TRBV28 with TRBJ1-5; unclear D gene. The CDR3 sequence is 15 residues long. V gave up 3 bases and J gave up 0 bases, with 9 bases separating them. Germline V gene data show CDR1 as MDHEN and CDR2 as SYDVKM.

V gene TRBV18 combines with J gene TRBJ2-7; D unclear. Germline V gene data show CDR1 as KGHSH and CDR2 as LQKENI. This CDR3 contains 11 residues. Trimming cost V 6 bases and J 5 bases, with 8 bases left between them. The CDR3 bases are TGTGCCAGCTCCCAGTACGACGAGCAGTACTTC. Its protein product is CASSQYDEQYF.

The chain carries TRBV6-4 and TRBJ2-1, with D perhaps TRBD2 (5 bases). V was clipped by 2 bases and J by 7 bases, with 15 bases between them. The V gene's germline CDR1 is MRHNA and CDR2 SNTAGT. The CDR3 is made up of 15 amino acids. In DNA, the CDR3 is TGTGCCAGCAGTGACAGGTATCGGGGTATGAATGAGCAGTTCTTC. Translated: CASSDRYRGMNEQFF.

V is TRBV27 and J is TRBJ2-5; 9 bases agree with TRBD1. The CDR3 contains 15 residues. The V and J ends lost 5 bases and 2 bases, in that order; junction bases with no gene match: 6. In germline, CDR1 is MNHEY, CDR2 SMNVEV (reference sequence). Here the CDR3 reads CASSPLGQGQETQYF. DNA of the CDR3: TGTGCCAGCAGTCCTTTAGGACAGGGGCAAGAGACCCAGTACTTC.

The J gene is TRBJ2-1, the V gene TRBV11-2; D gene ambiguous. Germline-derived CDR1 and CDR2 are SGHAT and FQNNGV. Trimming pared 1 base from V and 6 bases from J, leaving 4 bases between. CDR3 size: 12 residues. CDR3 sequence (DNA): TGTGCCAGCAGCTTAGTGGTCAATGAGCAGTTCTTC. It is translated as CASSLVVNEQFF.

V usage is TRBV28 and J usage is TRBJ1-2; the D is unclear. Trimming stripped 5 bases from V and 2 bases from J, with 15 bases between. The CDR3 loop spans 15 amino acids. Germline V gene lookup returns CDR1 MDHEN and CDR2 SYDVKM. The CDR3 DNA reads TGTGCCAGCAGTGGCGGACCGAGACGGAACTATGGCTACACCTTC. Translation gives CASSGGPRRNYGYTF.

This chain uses TRBV19 with TRBJ2-7; 11 nucleotides align to TRBD2. With V trimmed by 4 bases and J by 6 bases, 2 bases remained unmatched. The CDR3 has 13 residues. CDR1 LNHDA and CDR2 SQIVND come from the germline V gene (reference sequence). As DNA, the CDR3 is TGTGCCAGTAGTACCGGGACTAGCGGCGAGCAGTACTTC. Its translation is CASSTGTSGEQYF.

Only a few counts were recorded for this clone. For the CDR3, the DNA is TGTGCCAGCAGCCAGCAGGGGAGGTATGGCTACACCTTC. This translates into CASSQQGRYGYTF. J is TRBJ1-2 and V is TRBV16; perhaps TRBD1 as D (6 bases). The germline gives CDR1 KGHSY, CDR2 FQNENV. The CDR3 has 13 residues. V was pared by 3 bases and J by 5 bases, with 10 bases between.

V gene TRBV27 combines with J gene TRBJ2-2; 9 bases are shared with TRBD1. The ends lost 7 bases at V and 6 bases at J; junction bases unmatched: 3. The CDR3 sequence is 13 residues long. Germline V gives CDR1 MNHEY, CDR2 SMNVEV (reference sequence). This CDR3 is CASNHRGPGELFF. The CDR3 DNA sequence: TGTGCCAGCAATCACAGGGGGCCCGGGGAGCTGTTTTTT.

The chain links TRBV13 to TRBJ2-1; no clear D. V lost 5 bases, J lost 7 bases, and 9 bases lay in between. Germline assignment: CDR1 PRHDT and CDR2 FYEKMQ (reference sequence). This CDR3 has 12 amino acids. The CDR3 DNA reads TGTGCCAGCAGCAGAAATTGGAATGAGCAGTTCTTC. Its translation is CASSRNWNEQFF.

Regarding this clone: One junction end disagrees with the germline gene, perhaps due to a read error. The chain has TRBV18 and TRBJ1-4, with D maybe TRBD1 (6 bases). Per the germline V gene, CDR1 is KGHSH and CDR2 is LQKENI. The CDR3 loop spans 15 amino acids. In nucleotides, the CDR3 is TGTGCCAGCTCCCCACCGATGGGGGGGCATGAAAAACTGTTTTTT. Its protein product is CASSPPMGGHEKLFF.

The chain uses TRBV19 and TRBJ1-1; tentative D call: TRBD1 (6 bases). Germline V gives CDR1 LNHDA, CDR2 SQIVND (reference sequence). V was shortened by 4 bases and J by 6 bases, with 15 bases between the two germline ends. This CDR3 has 14 residues. This CDR3 is CASSSQGRKAEAFF. CDR3 DNA: TGTGCCAGTAGTAGCCAGGGGCGGAAGGCTGAAGCTTTCTTT.

The chain uses TRBV28 and TRBJ1-3; no clear D gene. The germline V gene encodes CDR1 MDHEN and CDR2 SYDVKM. Between the trimmed V and J ends, which lost 4 bases and 1 base, there was a span of 11 bases. CDR3 length equals 15 residues. The CDR3 DNA reads as TGTGCCAGCAGTTCGACCCGGGTTTCTGGAAACACCATATATTTT. Its translation is CASSSTRVSGNTIYF.

This chain uses TRBV5-1 with TRBJ1-5; weak D call: TRBD1 (6 bases). The CDR3 is 15 residues long. Trimming removed 4 bases from V and 6 bases from J, with 17 bases in between. Germline loops: CDR1 SGHRS, CDR2 YFSETQ. Here the CDR3 reads CASSPAGHEGQPQHF. CDR3 DNA: TGCGCCAGCAGCCCCGCGGGACATGAGGGTCAGCCCCAGCATTTT.

The chain has TRBV28 and TRBJ2-7; unclear D gene. Germline V gene lookup returns CDR1 MDHEN and CDR2 SYDVKM. CDR3 length: 14 residues. V was cut by 2 bases and J by 2 bases, with 10 bases left in between. This CDR3 reads CASSLGVSPYEQYF. The CDR3 DNA follows: TGTGCCAGCAGTTTAGGGGTCAGTCCCTACGAGCAGTACTTC.

V gene TRBV7-2 combines with J gene TRBJ2-7, with D possibly being TRBD1 (6 bases). V shed 5 bases and J shed 0 bases, with 14 bases lying between them. CDR3 size: 15 residues. Germline loops: CDR1 SGHTA, CDR2 FQGNSA. The CDR3, as DNA: TGTGCCAGCAGCGAAGGGGGAAGCTTCTCCTACGAGCAGTACTTC. Translation gives CASSEGGSFSYEQYF.